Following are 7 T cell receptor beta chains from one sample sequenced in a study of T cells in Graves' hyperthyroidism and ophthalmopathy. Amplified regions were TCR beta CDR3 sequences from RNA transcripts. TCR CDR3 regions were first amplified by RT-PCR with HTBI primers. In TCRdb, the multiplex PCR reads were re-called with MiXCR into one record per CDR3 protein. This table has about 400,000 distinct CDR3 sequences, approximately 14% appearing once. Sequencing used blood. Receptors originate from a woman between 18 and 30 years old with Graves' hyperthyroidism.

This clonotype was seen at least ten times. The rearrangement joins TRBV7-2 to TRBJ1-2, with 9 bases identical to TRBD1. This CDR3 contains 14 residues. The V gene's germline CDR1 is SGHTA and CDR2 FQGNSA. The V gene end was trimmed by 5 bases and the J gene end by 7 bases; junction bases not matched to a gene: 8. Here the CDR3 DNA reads TGTGCCAGCAGCCCCTCGGGACAGGGATTTGGCTACACCTTC. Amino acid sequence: CASSPSGQGFGYTF.

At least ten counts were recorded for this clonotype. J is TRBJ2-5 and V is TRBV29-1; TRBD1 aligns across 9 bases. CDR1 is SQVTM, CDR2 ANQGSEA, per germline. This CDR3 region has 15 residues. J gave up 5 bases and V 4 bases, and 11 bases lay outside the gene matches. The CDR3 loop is CSVATPGQGDETQYF. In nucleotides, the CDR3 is TGCAGCGTTGCCACCCCGGGACAGGGTGACGAGACCCAGTACTTC.

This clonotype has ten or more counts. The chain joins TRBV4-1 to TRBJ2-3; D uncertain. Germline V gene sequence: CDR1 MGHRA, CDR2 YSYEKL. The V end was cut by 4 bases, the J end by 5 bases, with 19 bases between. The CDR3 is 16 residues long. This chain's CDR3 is CASSPWPLVPKDTQYF. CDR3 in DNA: TGCGCCAGCAGCCCCTGGCCGCTTGTACCGAAAGATACGCAGTATTTT.

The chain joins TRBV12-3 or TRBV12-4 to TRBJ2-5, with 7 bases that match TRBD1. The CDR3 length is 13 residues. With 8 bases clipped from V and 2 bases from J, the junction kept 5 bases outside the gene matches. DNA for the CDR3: TGTGCCAGCGGACCGGGACAGCAAGAGACCCAGTACTTC. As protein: CASGPGQQETQYF.

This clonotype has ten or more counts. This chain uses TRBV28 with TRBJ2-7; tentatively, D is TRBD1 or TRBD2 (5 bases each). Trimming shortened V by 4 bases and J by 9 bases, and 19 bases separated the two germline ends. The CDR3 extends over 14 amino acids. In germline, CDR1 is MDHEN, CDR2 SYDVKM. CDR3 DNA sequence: TGTGCCAGCAGTTCCCCCGGGACCGCGTTTGGGCAGTACTTC. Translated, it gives CASSSPGTAFGQYF.

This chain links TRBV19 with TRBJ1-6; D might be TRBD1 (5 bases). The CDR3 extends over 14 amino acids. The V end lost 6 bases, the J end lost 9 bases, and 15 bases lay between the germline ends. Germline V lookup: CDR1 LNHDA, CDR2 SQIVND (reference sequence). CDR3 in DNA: TGTGCCAGTAGGGAGTGGGACCCGGCTTCACCCCTCCACTTT. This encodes CASREWDPASPLHF.

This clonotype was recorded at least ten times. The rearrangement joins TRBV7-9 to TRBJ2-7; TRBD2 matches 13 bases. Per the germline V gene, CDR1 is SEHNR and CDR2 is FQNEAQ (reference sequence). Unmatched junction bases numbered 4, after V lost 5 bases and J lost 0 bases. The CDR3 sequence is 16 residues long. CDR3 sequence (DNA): TGTGCCAGCAGCCTAGGGACTAGCGGGATCTCCTACGAGCAGTACTTC. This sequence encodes CASSLGTSGISYEQYF.